These 14 T cell receptor beta chains came from one sample sequenced in a study of response to subunit inactivated influenza vaccine (dated by TCRdb to the late 2010s). Libraries were constructed by RT-PCR. Sequencing instrument: Illumina HiSeq 2500. TCRdb reprocessing: public reads trimmed at Q25 with fastp, clones called with MiXCR, in-frame beta chains kept. Each entry merges the rows of one CDR3 protein and shows their most common DNA and genes. Counted in this sample were about 180,000 distinct CDR3 sequences; roughly a tenth of them appeared once. Clones ranked in the top ten supply about a third of the sample. Here the sequenced sample was CD8+ T cells sorted from PBMCs, taken roughly 24 months after vaccination. The receptors originated from a man aged 50 to 75 who received an inactivated influenza vaccine. Donor details come from another sample of the same person, matched by shared clones.

This clonotype was counted a few times. V is TRBV21-1 and J is TRBJ1-1; no DNA check was done on the table's D call, TRBD1. TRBV21-1 is labeled a pseudogene. CDR3 length: 15 amino acids. The CDR3 is CASSKRGGEPNRAFF. CDR3 coding DNA: TGTGCCAGCAGCAAAAGAGGTGGAGAACCTAACAGGGCTTTCTTT.

This clonotype was recorded a few times. The chain links TRBV9 to TRBJ2-3, with 9 bases matching TRBD1. V dropped 4 bases and J dropped 3; count of bases not matched to a gene: 6. The CDR3 runs 15 residues. Germline assignment: CDR1 SGDLS and CDR2 YYNGEE. In nucleotides, the CDR3 is TGTGCCAGCAGCCAGTGGACAGGGGAAACAGATACGCAGTATTTT. Translated: CASSQWTGETDTQYF.

This clonotype has more than one count but fewer than ten. The chain uses TRBV12-3 or TRBV12-4 and TRBJ1-5; D call uncertain. The CDR3 is 12 residues long. V shed 4 bases and J shed 7 bases, with 8 bases lying between them. CDR3 in DNA: TGTGCCAGCAGTTCGGTCGGCCAGCCCCAGCATTTT. Translating gives CASSSVGQPQHF.

This clonotype was counted a few times. The chain uses TRBV29-1 and TRBJ1-2; 8 positions match TRBD1. The CDR3 length is 13 residues. Germline V gene sequence: CDR1 SQVTM, CDR2 ANQGSEA. V shed 7 bases and J 7 bases; nucleotides not matched to a gene: 11. CDR3 DNA: TGCAGCGCCCCGGTCGGGACAGGTGGTGGCTACACCTTC. It codes for CSAPVGTGGGYTF.

This clonotype showed up many times. The chain joins TRBV14 to TRBJ2-7, with D uncertain. The germline V and J ends were trimmed by 0 bases and 3 bases, with 6 bases remaining between them. CDR3 length: 13 residues. The germline CDR1 and CDR2 sequences are SGHDN and FVKESK. The chain's CDR3 is CASSQDLGYEQYF. Here the CDR3 DNA reads TGTGCCAGCAGCCAAGATTTGGGCTACGAGCAGTACTTC.

This chain links TRBV15 with TRBJ1-5; D might be TRBD1 (5 bases). Trimming took off 5 bases at V and 3 bases at J, with 14 bases between the two ends. The germline CDR1 and CDR2 sequences are LNHNV and YYDKDF (reference sequence). CDR3 length: 15 residues. DNA of the CDR3: TGTGCCACCAGCCGCGAGGACAAATACAATCAGCCCCAGCATTTT. Translated: CATSREDKYNQPQHF.

This chain connects TRBV2 to TRBJ2-7; TRBD2 might be the D (5 bases). The CDR3 extends over 14 amino acids. Trimming cost V 6 bases and J 3 bases, with 15 bases left between them. CDR1 is SNHLY, CDR2 FYNNEI, per germline. Here the CDR3 DNA reads TGTGCCAGCAGCCCAAGAGGGAGCATCTACGAGCAGTACTTC. It yields the protein CASSPRGSIYEQYF.

There are a few counts of this clonotype. This chain links TRBV5-1 with TRBJ1-1; D gene ambiguous. V was cut by 1 base and J by 4 bases, with 14 bases left in between. The CDR3 totals 15 residues. The V gene's germline CDR1 is SGHRS and CDR2 YFSETQ. The CDR3 is CASSLSGLQATEAFF. The CDR3 DNA sequence: TGCGCCAGCAGCTTGAGTGGGCTTCAGGCCACTGAAGCTTTCTTT. The full variable domain, rest sourced from reference TRBV5-1 and TRBJ1-1, is KAGVTQTPRYLIKTRGQQVTLSCSPISGHRSVSWYQQTPGQGLQFLFEYFSETQRNKGNFPGRFSGRQFSNSRSEMNVSTLELGDSALYLCASSLSGLQATEAFFGQGTRLTVV.

This clonotype occurred a few times. This could be a read error, since a much larger clone is one nucleotide away. V gene TRBV7-9 combines with J gene TRBJ2-1; D not certain. The germline V and J ends were trimmed by 3 bases and 8 bases, with 5 bases remaining between them. Germline-derived CDR1 and CDR2 are SEHNR and FQNEAQ (reference sequence). This CDR3 is built from 11 residues. CDR3 sequence (DNA): TGTGCCAGCAGCTTGAAAGATGAGCAGTTCTTC. Encoded protein: CASSLKDEQFF.

This clonotype was found many times. The rearrangement links TRBV7-9 to TRBJ2-7; D not certain. The germline V gene encodes CDR1 SEHNR and CDR2 FQNEAQ (reference sequence). The CDR3 spans 15 residues. V was shortened by 4 bases and J by 1 base, with 14 bases between the two germline ends. Here the CDR3 reads CASSSPAVLSYEQYF. CDR3 coding DNA: TGTGCCAGCAGCTCCCCGGCCGTCCTGTCCTACGAGCAGTACTTC.

The CDR3 coding sequence is TGTGCCAGCAGCTTAGCGAGCCCAGGGCAGGCGGACACTGAAGCTTTCTTT. This codes for CASSLASPGQADTEAFF. The chain recombines TRBV7-8 with TRBJ1-1, with a tentative D call TRBD1 (5 bases). This CDR3 is built from 17 residues. The germline CDR1 and CDR2 sequences are SGHVS and FQNEAQ. V lost 0 bases and J lost 3, with 17 bases in between.

The chain couples TRBV7-9 to TRBJ2-3; no firm D call. The CDR3 runs 15 residues. CDR1 and CDR2 from the germline V gene are SEHNR and FQNEAQ (reference sequence). V was shortened by 4 bases and J by 0 bases, with 11 bases between the two germline ends. In nucleotides, the CDR3 is TGTGCCAGCAGCTCAGTGGTGAACAGCACAGATACGCAGTATTTT. Translated: CASSSVVNSTDTQYF.

This chain connects TRBV4-3 to TRBJ2-6; D gene ambiguous. Germline assignment: CDR1 LGHNA and CDR2 YSLEER. The CDR3 has 18 amino acids. The V end lost 5 bases, the J end lost 4 bases, and 21 bases lay between the germline ends. CDR3 sequence: CASSGELGKYLGANVLTF. The CDR3 DNA is TGCGCCAGCAGCGGAGAGTTGGGGAAGTATTTGGGGGCCAACGTCCTGACTTTC.

CDR3 in DNA: TGTGCCAGCAGTAACCCGGGGGGTCTGAATGAGCAGTTCTTC. Translation: CASSNPGGLNEQFF. The genes are TRBV2 and TRBJ2-1; 7 nucleotides agree with TRBD2. CDR1 and CDR2 (germline): SNHLY, FYNNEI. This CDR3 has 14 residues. With 5 bases clipped from V and 7 bases from J, the junction kept 8 bases outside the gene matches.